This T cell receptor beta chain was identified during a study of blood T cell repertoires in COVID-19. Individuals aged about 18 to 89 years were recruited from approximately 24 US areas. Clones were read by immunoSEQ multiplex PCR, and TCRdb kept only the in-frame ones, dropping some. The sample lists around 340,000 clones, 80% to 90% occurring once. Germline V lookup: CDR1 LGHDT, CDR2 YNNKEL (reference sequence). Trimming removed 0 bases from V and 3 bases from J, with 11 bases in between. The CDR3 length is 15 residues. This rearrangement joins TRBV3-1 (or the pseudogene TRBV3-2) to TRBJ1-1; D not certain. This receptor was taken from a woman in her thirties or forties with acute COVID-19. The sequenced material came from PBMCs or T cells enriched from blood (not recorded which). The CDR3 here is CASSQDRVRHTEAFF. CDR3 in DNA: TGTGCCAGCAGCCAAGATCGGGTGAGGCACACTGAAGCTTTCTTT.